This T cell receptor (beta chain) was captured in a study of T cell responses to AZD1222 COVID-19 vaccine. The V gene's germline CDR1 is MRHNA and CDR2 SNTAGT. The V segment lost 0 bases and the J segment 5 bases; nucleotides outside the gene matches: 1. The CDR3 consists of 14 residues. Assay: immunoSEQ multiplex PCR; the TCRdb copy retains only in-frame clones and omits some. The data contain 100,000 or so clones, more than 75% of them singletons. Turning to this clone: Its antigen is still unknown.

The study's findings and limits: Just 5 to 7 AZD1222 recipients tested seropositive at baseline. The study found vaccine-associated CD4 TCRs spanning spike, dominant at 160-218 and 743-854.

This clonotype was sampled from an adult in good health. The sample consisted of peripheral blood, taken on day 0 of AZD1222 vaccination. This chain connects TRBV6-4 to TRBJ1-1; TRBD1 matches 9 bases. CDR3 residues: CASSDSDRGTEAFF. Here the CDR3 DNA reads TGTGCCAGCAGTGACTCGGACAGGGGTACTGAAGCTTTCTTT.